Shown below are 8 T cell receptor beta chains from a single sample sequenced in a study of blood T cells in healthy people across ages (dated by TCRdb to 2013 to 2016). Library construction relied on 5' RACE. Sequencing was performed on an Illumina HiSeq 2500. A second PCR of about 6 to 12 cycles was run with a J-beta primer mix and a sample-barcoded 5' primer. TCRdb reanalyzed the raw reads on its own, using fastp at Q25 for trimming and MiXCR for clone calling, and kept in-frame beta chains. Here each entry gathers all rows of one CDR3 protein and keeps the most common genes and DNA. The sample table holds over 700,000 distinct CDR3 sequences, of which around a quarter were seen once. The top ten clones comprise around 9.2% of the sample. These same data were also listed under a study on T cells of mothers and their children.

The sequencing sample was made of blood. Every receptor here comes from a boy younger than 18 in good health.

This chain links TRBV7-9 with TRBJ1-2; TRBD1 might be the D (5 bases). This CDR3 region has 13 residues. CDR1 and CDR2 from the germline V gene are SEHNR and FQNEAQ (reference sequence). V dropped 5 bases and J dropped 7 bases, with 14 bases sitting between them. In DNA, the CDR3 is TGTGCCAGCAGCCTGGCTTTAGGGGTTGGCTACACCTTC. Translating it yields CASSLALGVGYTF.

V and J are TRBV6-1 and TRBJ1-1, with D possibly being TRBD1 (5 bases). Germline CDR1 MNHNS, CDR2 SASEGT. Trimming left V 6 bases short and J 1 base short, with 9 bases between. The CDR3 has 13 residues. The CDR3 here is CASRGLQNTEAFF. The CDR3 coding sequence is TGTGCCAGCAGGGGACTACAGAACACTGAAGCTTTCTTT.

The CDR3 spells CSAFSSGSSYNEQFF. Here the CDR3 DNA reads TGCAGCGCCTTCTCTAGCGGCAGCTCTTACAATGAGCAGTTCTTC. The chain couples TRBV29-1 to TRBJ2-1; the match to TRBD2 covers 7 bases. The CDR3 contains 15 residues. Germline V gene data show CDR1 as SQVTM and CDR2 as ANQGSEA. V shed 7 bases, J shed 4 bases, and the junction held 13 bases outside the gene matches.

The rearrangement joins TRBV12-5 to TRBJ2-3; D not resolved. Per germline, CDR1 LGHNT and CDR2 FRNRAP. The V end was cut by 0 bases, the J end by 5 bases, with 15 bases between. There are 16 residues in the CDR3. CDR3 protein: CASGLVLIGYVDTQYF. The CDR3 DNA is TGTGCTAGTGGTTTGGTACTTATAGGGTACGTAGATACGCAGTATTTT.

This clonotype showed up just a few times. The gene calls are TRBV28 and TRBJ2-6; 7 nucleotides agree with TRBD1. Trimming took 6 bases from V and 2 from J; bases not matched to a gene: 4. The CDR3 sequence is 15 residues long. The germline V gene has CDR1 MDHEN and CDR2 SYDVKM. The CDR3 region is CASRHQGAGANVLTF. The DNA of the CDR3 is TGTGCCAGCAGACATCAGGGGGCTGGGGCCAACGTCCTGACTTTC. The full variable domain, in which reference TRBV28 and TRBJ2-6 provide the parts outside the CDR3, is DVKVTQSSRYLVKRTGEKVFLECVQDMDHENMFWYRQDPGLGLRLIYFSYDVKMKEKGDIPEGYSVSREKKERFSLILESASTNQTSMYLCASRHQGAGANVLTFGAGSRLTVL.

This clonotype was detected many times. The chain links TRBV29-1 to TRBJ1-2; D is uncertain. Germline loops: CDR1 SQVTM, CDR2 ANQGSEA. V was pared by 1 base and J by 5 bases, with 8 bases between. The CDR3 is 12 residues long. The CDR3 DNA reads TGCAGCGTTGAAGGTCTGAGTTATGGCTACACCTTC. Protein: CSVEGLSYGYTF.

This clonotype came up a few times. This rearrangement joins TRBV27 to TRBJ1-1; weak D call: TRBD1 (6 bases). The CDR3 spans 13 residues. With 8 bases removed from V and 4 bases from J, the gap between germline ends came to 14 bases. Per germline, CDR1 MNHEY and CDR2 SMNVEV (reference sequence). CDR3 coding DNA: TGTGCCAGCGGAAAACAGGGTTTCACTGAAGCTTTCTTT. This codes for CASGKQGFTEAFF.

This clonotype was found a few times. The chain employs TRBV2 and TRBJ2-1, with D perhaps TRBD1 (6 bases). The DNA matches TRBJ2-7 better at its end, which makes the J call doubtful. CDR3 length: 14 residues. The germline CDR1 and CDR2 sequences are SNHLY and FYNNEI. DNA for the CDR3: TGTGCCAGCAGTAACGAACTGGGGGCAAACGAGCAGTACTTC. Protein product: CASSNELGANEQYF.